This T cell receptor beta chain comes out of a study of blood T cell repertoires in COVID-19. The CDR3 is 15 amino acids. Germline V gives CDR1 LGHDT, CDR2 YNNKEL (reference sequence). Germline trimming cut 1 base from V and 4 bases from J; bases unmatched to any gene: 4. Sequencing used immunoSEQ multiplex PCR; TCRdb keeps in-frame clones, though not all of them. This table has 220,000 or so clones, 80% to 85% appearing once. The gene calls are TRBV3-1 (or the pseudogene TRBV3-2) and TRBJ2-1; 7 bases match TRBD2. Material: PBMCs or T cells enriched from blood (not recorded which). The sequence derives from a woman in her 40s who had recovered from COVID-19. The CDR3 nucleotides read TGTGCCAGCAGCCAAGTTGCGGGACTATACAATGAGCAGTTCTTC. As protein: CASSQVAGLYNEQFF.